A selection of T cell receptor beta chains follows, all from one sample in a study of neurological immune-mediated disorders. TCRdb fed the 5' RACE reads into MiXCR, producing one record per CDR3 protein. The sample lists tens of thousands of distinct CDR3 sequences, 4.5% to 7% seen once, with approximately 1.5% in the top ten. Sequenced: CD4+ T cells from blood. These TCRs come from a woman under 30 with multiple sclerosis. Each CDR3 is given without its conserved first and last residue. Each record gives: CDR3 length, J gene, V gene, CDR3 protein.

cdr3_length: 12
j_call: TRBJ1-6
v_call: TRBV6-6
cdr3_aa: ASSQQGAYSPLH

cdr3_length: 15
j_call: TRBJ1-2
v_call: TRBV7-9
cdr3_aa: ASSLVVGTGENYGYT

cdr3_length: 11
j_call: TRBJ1-1
v_call: TRBV20-1
cdr3_aa: SARAAGLTEAF

cdr3_length: 12
j_call: TRBJ1-4
v_call: TRBV12-3/TRBV12-4
cdr3_aa: ASSRGPRGEKLF

cdr3_length: 13
j_call: TRBJ2-2
v_call: TRBV9
cdr3_aa: ASSVGDTNTGELF

cdr3_length: 11
j_call: TRBJ2-5
v_call: TRBV20-1
cdr3_aa: SARVDNQETQY

cdr3_length: 13
j_call: TRBJ1-1
v_call: TRBV6-6
cdr3_aa: ASSYGAKGSSEAF

cdr3_length: 13
j_call: TRBJ2-5
v_call: TRBV7-3
cdr3_aa: ASSPTSLADKTQY

cdr3_length: 11
j_call: TRBJ2-1
v_call: TRBV2
cdr3_aa: ASSGGLAGGSF

cdr3_length: 12
j_call: TRBJ1-1
v_call: TRBV12-3/TRBV12-4
cdr3_aa: ASKKTGGVPEAF

cdr3_length: 12
j_call: TRBJ2-7
v_call: TRBV6-5
cdr3_aa: ASSWTLSSYEQY

cdr3_length: 10
j_call: TRBJ2-1
v_call: TRBV20-1
cdr3_aa: SARRGGNEQF

cdr3_length: 11
j_call: TRBJ1-5
v_call: TRBV7-9
cdr3_aa: ASSLFGQQPQH

cdr3_length: 12
j_call: TRBJ1-2
v_call: TRBV20-1
cdr3_aa: SASSSATNYGYT

cdr3_length: 11
j_call: TRBJ1-2
v_call: TRBV14
cdr3_aa: ASSPRGYYGYT

cdr3_length: 16
j_call: TRBJ2-2
v_call: TRBV7-2
cdr3_aa: ASSLRSRTSGITGELF

cdr3_length: 13
j_call: TRBJ2-5
v_call: TRBV20-1
cdr3_aa: SASLTSGIGETQY

cdr3_length: 14
j_call: TRBJ1-3
v_call: TRBV7-8
cdr3_aa: ASSGDRVNSGNTIY

cdr3_length: 11
j_call: TRBJ1-5
v_call: TRBV6-5
cdr3_aa: ASSRDTYQPQH

cdr3_length: 10
j_call: TRBJ1-2
v_call: TRBV20-1
cdr3_aa: SAKGAWDGYT

cdr3_length: 11
j_call: TRBJ2-1
v_call: TRBV18
cdr3_aa: ASSLDRSDREF

cdr3_length: 13
j_call: TRBJ2-5
v_call: TRBV20-1
cdr3_aa: SAKVPAGSLETQY

cdr3_length: 13
j_call: TRBJ2-7
v_call: TRBV2
cdr3_aa: ASSERGQVGYEQY

cdr3_length: 11
j_call: TRBJ2-3
v_call: TRBV2
cdr3_aa: ASSGLLVDTQY

cdr3_length: 13
j_call: TRBJ1-4
v_call: TRBV5-5
cdr3_aa: ASSLMGQFNEKLF

cdr3_length: 12
j_call: TRBJ2-5
v_call: TRBV20-1
cdr3_aa: SAPGAGAGETQY

cdr3_length: 12
j_call: TRBJ1-3
v_call: TRBV20-1
cdr3_aa: SAGTTGSGNTIY

cdr3_length: 13
j_call: TRBJ2-2
v_call: TRBV10-3
cdr3_aa: AIATQGIGAGELF